These 23 T cell receptor beta chains share one sample of origin, sequenced in a study of cytomegalovirus exposure and HLA in healthy donors. The protocol was immunoSEQ multiplex PCR, while the TCRdb copy is restricted to in-frame clones and leaves out a portion. The repertoire includes about 200,000 clones, 80% to 85% of them detected once, and 1% to 1.5% sits in the top ten. Sequences were obtained from PBMCs. These receptors all come from a woman aged 25 to 39 in good health and CMV-seronegative.

This chain uses TRBV11-1 with TRBJ2-3, with D unclear. V lost 5 bases and J 6 bases, leaving 15 bases between the germline ends. Germline assignment: CDR1 SGHAT and CDR2 FQDESV (reference sequence). This CDR3 spans 14 amino acids. CDR3 loop: CASSLLRYLDTQYF. The CDR3 DNA reads as TGTGCCAGCAGCCTTCTTCGGTATTTGGATACGCAGTATTTT.

This clone was observed a few times. The chain employs TRBV6-5 and TRBJ2-7; 8 nucleotides agree with TRBD1. The germline CDR1 and CDR2 sequences are MNHEY and SVGAGI. Trimming at V came to 7 bases and at J to 5 bases, leaving 7 bases not matched to a gene. The CDR3 has 13 amino acids. The CDR3 spells CASKRTGINEQYF. The CDR3 DNA reads as TGTGCCAGCAAGAGGACAGGGATCAACGAGCAGTACTTC.

V usage is TRBV28 and J usage is TRBJ2-7, with 10 bases lining up with TRBD2. Per the germline V gene, CDR1 is MDHEN and CDR2 is SYDVKM. V lost 4 bases, J lost 1 base, and 1 base stayed unmatched. The CDR3 has 14 amino acids. The chain's CDR3 is CASSYSGGSYEQYF. Here the CDR3 DNA reads TGTGCCAGCAGTTATAGCGGGGGGTCCTACGAGCAGTACTTC. The whole variable domain, filled in from reference TRBV28 and TRBJ2-7, reads DVKVTQSSRYLVKRTGEKVFLECVQDMDHENMFWYRQDPGLGLRLIYFSYDVKMKEKGDIPEGYSVSREKKERFSLILESASTNQTSMYLCASSYSGGSYEQYFGPGTRLTVT.

The rearrangement joins TRBV2 to TRBJ2-3, with a possible D match to TRBD1 (5 bases). The CDR3 has 15 residues. Germline values: CDR1 SNHLY, CDR2 FYNNEI. Trimming pared 4 bases from V and 0 bases from J, leaving 11 bases between. CDR3 region: CASSGEQGSTDTQYF. DNA of the CDR3: TGTGCCAGCAGTGGTGAGCAGGGCAGCACAGATACGCAGTATTTT.

The chain is built from TRBV29-1 and TRBJ2-2, with D hard to call. The CDR3 covers 13 residues. With 6 bases removed from V and 2 bases from J, the gap between germline ends came to 10 bases. Germline lookup yields CDR1 SQVTM and CDR2 ANQGSEA. The CDR3 sequence: CSVSQSNTGELFF. The CDR3 bases are TGCAGCGTATCACAGAGCAACACCGGGGAGCTGTTTTTT.

The rearrangement joins TRBV5-1 to TRBJ2-3; TRBD2 might be the D (5 bases). V lost 4 bases and J 0 bases, leaving 18 bases between the germline ends. This CDR3 comprises 17 residues. The germline V gene has CDR1 SGHRS and CDR2 YFSETQ. This CDR3 reads CASSLIRRGASTDTQYF. CDR3 nucleotide sequence: TGCGCCAGCAGCCTGATACGCCGGGGTGCGAGCACAGATACGCAGTATTTT.

The chain uses TRBV7-6 and TRBJ2-7, with 11 bases matching TRBD2. J gave up 3 bases and V 0 bases, and 1 base lay outside the gene matches. This CDR3 has 15 residues. Germline CDR1 SGHVS, CDR2 FNYEAQ. CDR3 nucleotide sequence: TGTGCCAGCAGCTTAGCAGGGACTAGCGGCTACGAGCAGTACTTC. Residues: CASSLAGTSGYEQYF.

V is TRBV4-1 and J is TRBJ2-7; the match to TRBD1 covers 8 bases. Losses at the gene ends were 3 bases for V and 2 bases for J; bases not matched to a gene: 6. CDR3 length: 15 amino acids. Germline V gene lookup returns CDR1 MGHRA and CDR2 YSYEKL. The CDR3 DNA is TGCGCCAGCAGCCATCACGACAGGGGTCCCTACGAGCAGTACTTC. Translation: CASSHHDRGPYEQYF.

The V gene is TRBV6-5, the J gene TRBJ2-1; TRBD1 agrees at 9 bases. With V trimmed by 8 bases and J by 8 bases, 10 bases remained unmatched. The CDR3 covers 14 residues. Germline V gives CDR1 MNHEY, CDR2 SVGAGI. The CDR3 DNA reads as TGTGCCAGCCATAAGGGACAGGGCGTGCATGAGCAGTTCTTC. Protein product: CASHKGQGVHEQFF.

The table lists this clone with a few counts. The chain joins TRBV4-1 to TRBJ1-2, with a possible D match to TRBD1 (5 bases). Trimming removed 0 bases from V and 8 bases from J, with 19 bases in between. The CDR3 spans 16 residues. CDR1 is MGHRA, CDR2 YSYEKL, per germline. The CDR3 is CASSQESAWGAGGYTF. The CDR3 coding sequence is TGCGCCAGCAGCCAAGAATCTGCCTGGGGCGCAGGAGGCTACACCTTC.

This sequence joins TRBV5-1 and TRBJ2-3; D is undetermined. Germline V gives CDR1 SGHRS, CDR2 YFSETQ. Between the trimmed V and J ends, which lost 0 bases and 6 bases, there was a span of 11 bases. The length of the CDR3 is 14 residues. CDR3 in amino acids: CASSLVTPEDTQYF. The CDR3 region has the DNA TGCGCCAGCAGCTTGGTTACCCCCGAGGATACGCAGTATTTT.

The chain carries TRBV28 and TRBJ2-5, with D possibly being TRBD1 (6 bases). There are 15 residues in the CDR3. Germline V gives CDR1 MDHEN, CDR2 SYDVKM. The V end lost 5 bases, the J end lost 1 base, and 14 bases lay between the germline ends. The CDR3, as DNA: TGTGCCAGCAGTGAACAGGGCCTAGTCCAAGAGACCCAGTACTTC. This gives the protein CASSEQGLVQETQYF.

The V call is TRBV7-9, the J call TRBJ1-5; TRBD1 agrees at 9 bases. Germline loops: CDR1 SEHNR, CDR2 FQNEAQ (reference sequence). Germline trimming cut 1 base from V and 5 bases from J; bases unmatched to any gene: 6. This CDR3 spans 16 amino acids. CDR3 nucleotides: TGTGCCAGCAGCTTAGGGGGACAGGGACAGGATCAGCCCCAGCATTTT. Translating it yields CASSLGGQGQDQPQHF.

The chain uses TRBV6-5 and TRBJ1-2; TRBD1 is a possible D gene (6 bases). This CDR3 region has 13 residues. Trimming took 6 bases from V and 4 from J, leaving 12 bases between them. Germline V gene data show CDR1 as MNHEY and CDR2 as SVGAGI. This CDR3 reads CASSDGQLYGYTF. In nucleotides, the CDR3 is TGTGCCAGCAGCGACGGACAGCTCTATGGCTACACCTTC.

The chain couples TRBV2 to TRBJ2-7; D is possibly TRBD2 (5 bases). There are 15 residues in the CDR3. V lost 6 bases and J lost 5, with 20 bases in between. Germline V lookup: CDR1 SNHLY, CDR2 FYNNEI. The CDR3 DNA reads as TGTGCCAGCAGCCCTCGTCTAGCAGTTATCCACGAGCAGTACTTC. This gives the protein CASSPRLAVIHEQYF.

The rearrangement uses TRBV4-2 and TRBJ2-1; 10 bases fit TRBD2. The V segment lost 1 base and the J segment 0 bases; nucleotides outside the gene matches: 3. CDR1 and CDR2 from the germline V gene are LGHNA and YNFKEQ. The CDR3 is 17 amino acids. CDR3 in DNA: TGTGCCAGCAGCCAAGGGAGCGGGAGGGACTCCTACAATGAGCAGTTCTTC. Translated, it gives CASSQGSGRDSYNEQFF.

The gene calls are TRBV10-3 and TRBJ2-1, with a weak D call TRBD1 (5 bases). The CDR3 has 14 amino acids. The V gene's germline CDR1 is ENHRY and CDR2 SYGVKD. V lost 6 bases and J 4 bases, leaving 13 bases between the germline ends. DNA for the CDR3: TGTGCCATCAGAGGTTCACAGGAGTACAATGAGCAGTTCTTC. It encodes CAIRGSQEYNEQFF.

The V gene is TRBV5-1, the J gene TRBJ2-1, with TRBD2 as a possible D gene (6 bases). The CDR3 is made up of 16 amino acids. The germline V gene encodes CDR1 SGHRS and CDR2 YFSETQ. The V end lost 4 bases, the J end lost 1 base, and 15 bases lay between the germline ends. The CDR3 coding sequence is TGCGCCAGCAGCGGAGGGACGCCCTTATCCTACAATGAGCAGTTCTTC. Amino acids: CASSGGTPLSYNEQFF.

The chain joins TRBV28 to TRBJ2-7; the match to TRBD1 covers 9 bases. The V segment lost 3 bases and the J segment 6 bases; nucleotides outside the gene matches: 6. Germline-derived CDR1 and CDR2 are MDHEN and SYDVKM. The CDR3 is 14 residues long. CDR3 sequence reads: CASSFGTGHREQYF. DNA of the CDR3: TGTGCCAGCAGTTTCGGGACAGGGCATCGCGAGCAGTACTTC.

This chain uses TRBV9 with TRBJ2-3, with 12 bases that match TRBD2. CDR1 SGDLS and CDR2 YYNGEE come from the germline V gene. With V trimmed by 0 bases and J by 2 bases, 4 bases remained unmatched. The CDR3 is 17 amino acids. The CDR3, as DNA: TGTGCCAGCAGCGTAGCGACTAGCGGGGGTCACACAGATACGCAGTATTTT. Its translation is CASSVATSGGHTDTQYF.

This sequence joins TRBV7-9 and TRBJ1-5; D may be TRBD1 (6 bases). This CDR3 is built from 14 residues. Germline CDR1 reads SEHNR; CDR2 reads FQNEAQ (reference sequence). V lost 5 bases and J 4 bases, leaving 12 bases between the germline ends. The CDR3 loop is CASSPLGANQPQHF. The CDR3 nucleotides read TGTGCCAGCAGCCCCCTGGGGGCTAATCAGCCCCAGCATTTT.

This clone was counted a few times. CDR3 loop: CASSFGVLNTEAFF. Written as DNA, the CDR3 is TGTGCCAGCAGTTTTGGAGTTCTGAACACTGAAGCTTTCTTT. The chain couples TRBV6-5 to TRBJ1-1; no definite D call. Germline CDR1 reads MNHEY; CDR2 reads SVGAGI. The CDR3 spans 14 residues. V was clipped by 4 bases and J by 0 bases, with 9 bases between them.

The chain uses TRBV12-2 and TRBJ2-2; the table's D call, TRBD2, was not checked against the DNA. TRBV12-2 is a known pseudogene. The CDR3 has 18 residues. In DNA, the CDR3 is TGTGCAAGTCGCCGCGGGACCGCCGTCCCTAAGACAACCGGGGAGCTGTTTTTT. It yields the protein CASRRGTAVPKTTGELFF.